The next 9 T cell receptor beta chains were all read from a single sample in a study of spatial heterogeneity in lung cancer. Specified time point: sample taken at primary tumor resection. The sequenced material consisted of unsorted whole RNA from tumor, nontumor lung or frozen PBMC. MiXCR was run by TCRdb on the 5' RACE reads, yielding one entry per CDR3 protein. Here the sample spans some 2,000 distinct CDR3 sequences, roughly 8% being singletons. The specimen was normal lung tissue next to the tumor, collected at surgery. The receptor set was obtained from a male donor with early-stage non-small cell lung cancer.

By its share, this clonotype is medium-sized (0.01 to 0.1%). Because this beta chain is a stray read in a library intended to capture alpha chains, its abundance should not be given much weight. V and J are TRBV5-4 and TRBJ2-2, with a possible D match to TRBD2 (7 bases). The germline V and J ends were trimmed by 4 bases and 3 bases, with 22 bases remaining between them. Germline loops: CDR1 SGHNT, CDR2 YYREEE (reference sequence). This CDR3 spans 18 amino acids. DNA of the CDR3: TGTGCCAGCAGCCCCCCGGGGGGCCTTCGGGGGGACACCGGGGAGCTGTTTTTT. It codes for CASSPPGGLRGDTGELFF.

In this sample, this clonotype turned up a few times. This beta chain turned up in a library designed for alpha chains; as an off-target read, its abundance says little. This chain connects TRBV27 to TRBJ2-3; D might be TRBD2 (5 bases). V lost 0 bases to trimming and J lost 2 bases, with 9 bases between them. Germline CDR1 and CDR2: MNHEY and SMNVEV (reference sequence). The CDR3 is 15 residues long. The CDR3: CASSLSRGFTDTQYF. CDR3 DNA: TGTGCCAGCAGTTTATCTCGCGGGTTCACAGATACGCAGTATTTT.

This clonotype is deemed medium-sized. Because this beta chain is a stray read in a library intended to capture alpha chains, its abundance should not be given much weight. The J gene is TRBJ2-7, the V gene TRBV14, with a tentative D call TRBD2 (6 bases). Germline assignment: CDR1 SGHDN and CDR2 FVKESK. The length of the CDR3 is 15 residues. With 6 bases removed from V and 2 bases from J, the gap between germline ends came to 17 bases. CDR3 nucleotides: TGTGCCAGCAGGGGGAGCGGGTCCCCCCCCTACGAGCAGTACTTC. Translating it yields CASRGSGSPPYEQYF.

Worth noting for this clonotype: This beta chain was picked up by a library intended for alpha chains and is off target, so its count carries little meaning. This chain joins TRBV12-3 or TRBV12-4 and TRBJ2-2; 10 nucleotides line up with TRBD2. V lost 3 bases to trimming and J lost 6 bases; unmatched junction nucleotides: 10. The CDR3 runs to 17 residues. CDR3 sequence reads: CASSFSPGLALPGELFF. CDR3 sequence (DNA): TGTGCCAGCAGTTTTTCACCGGGACTAGCGTTACCCGGGGAGCTGTTTTTT.

This clonotype is classed as medium-sized. For a library built for alpha chains, this beta chain is a stray read; little rests on its size. This chain uses TRBV4-3 with TRBJ1-6; TRBD1 matches 7 bases. Germline V lookup: CDR1 LGHNA, CDR2 YSLEER. The CDR3 has 15 amino acids. V shed 3 bases and J 7 bases; nucleotides not matched to a gene: 6. The CDR3 reads CASSQAGTVNSPLHF. CDR3 coding DNA: TGCGCCAGCAGCCAGGCCGGGACAGTGAATTCACCCCTCCACTTT.

This clonotype was seen a handful of times. This beta chain came through as a stray read in a library set up for alpha chains, and its size says little. The chain combines TRBV20-1 with TRBJ2-3; 11 nucleotides align to TRBD2. CDR3 size: 14 residues. V dropped 5 bases and J dropped 3; count of bases not matched to a gene: 4. From germline, CDR1 is DFQATT and CDR2 SNEGSKA (reference sequence). CDR3 sequence: CSAGLAGGTDTQYF. The CDR3 nucleotides are TGCAGTGCTGGCCTAGCGGGAGGAACAGATACGCAGTATTTT.

Concerning this clonotype: The library was prepared for alpha chains; this beta chain is a stray read, so its frequency means little. This chain links TRBV6-2 or TRBV6-3 with TRBJ1-2, with D tentatively TRBD1 (5 bases). Per germline, CDR1 MNHEY and CDR2 SVGEGT. V dropped 7 bases and J dropped 5 bases, with 14 bases sitting between them. The CDR3 loop spans 13 amino acids. The CDR3 sequence is CASNQGLSYGYTF. CDR3 DNA: TGTGCCAGCAATCAGGGTTTATCTTATGGCTACACCTTC.

Remarks on this clonotype: Because this beta chain is a stray read in a library intended to capture alpha chains, its abundance should not be given much weight. V and J are TRBV20-1 and TRBJ2-6; D gene unclear. The germline gives CDR1 DFQATT, CDR2 SNEGSKA (reference sequence). The CDR3 consists of 13 residues. The V end lost 3 bases, the J end lost 3 bases, and 6 bases lay between the germline ends. Written as DNA, the CDR3 is TGCAGTGCTAGGGAAAGTGGGGCCAACGTCCTGACTTTC. It codes for CSARESGANVLTF.

This clonotype counts as medium-sized. This beta chain is an off-target read within a library intended for alpha chains, so its frequency means little. The V and J genes are TRBV20-1 and TRBJ2-5, with D perhaps matching TRBD2 (6 bases). V lost 5 bases, J lost 7 bases, and 20 bases lay in between. There are 14 residues in the CDR3. Germline V gene sequence: CDR1 DFQATT, CDR2 SNEGSKA (reference sequence). CDR3 nucleotide sequence: TGCAGTGCTGGGGATTCGGGGGAAGGGCGGACCCAGTACTTC. It encodes CSAGDSGEGRTQYF.